This T cell receptor beta chain was documented in a study of cytomegalovirus exposure and HLA in healthy donors. Overall study findings and caveats: The number of N-insertions in an Asian-associated ancestry cluster was reportedly below the roughly 620-donor mean in a later analysis. When the data were analyzed later, several of the most significant clusters appeared to be linked to common viral pathogens. Per a later analysis, 15,000 to 20,000 TCR beta sequences showed association with HLA alleles at 0.05 false discovery rate. Earlier findings revealed that most TCR beta V segments proved productive either about 90% or about 30% of the time.

The CDR3 consists of 17 residues. With 0 bases clipped from V and 2 bases from J, the junction kept 5 bases outside the gene matches. The germline V gene encodes CDR1 KGHSH and CDR2 LQKENI. PCR employed 60 Vbeta and 13 Jbeta primers. Clones were sequenced by immunoSEQ multiplex PCR, and TCRdb holds only the in-frame ones, with some missing. Of around 70,000 clones in the sample, more than 80% were seen once. As to this clone: Antigen specificity is unknown.

The source material was PBMCs. This receptor was obtained from a woman aged 30 to 39 in good health and CMV-seronegative. The chain recombines TRBV18 with TRBJ2-1, with 9 bases matching TRBD2. CDR3 amino acids: CASSPPLSGSPYNEQFF. The CDR3 nucleotides are TGTGCCAGCTCACCACCACTTAGCGGGAGTCCCTACAATGAGCAGTTCTTC.